The entry that follows covers one TCR beta chain sequence. Its antigen remains unidentified. None of the participants with HIV were treated outside the United States. This specimen comes from a study of long-term antiretroviral therapy in people with HIV. Whole-study results and caveats: Blood specimens, gathered between about 2004 and 2017, were possibly obtained under older ART regimens. In HIV, the repertoires covered a tighter span of CDR3 lengths than in controls.

Per the germline V gene, CDR1 is SGHVS and CDR2 is FNYEAQ. Trimming left V 1 base short and J 0 bases short, with 13 bases between. CDR3 length: 17 amino acids. This was the immunoSEQ v3.0 assay at survey level. The target of sequencing was about 40,000-55,000 T-cell genomes per sample. Only in-frame clones appear in the TCRdb table, and some are missing; sequencing was by immunoSEQ multiplex PCR. The sample has about 33,000 clones, 96% seen once; the top ten hold 2.4%. Sequences were derived from unsorted PBMCs, sampled around 6.6 years after starting antiretroviral therapy. The source of this sequence is a man aged 25-45 years with HIV. The rearrangement links TRBV7-6 to TRBJ1-3; tentative D call: TRBD1 (6 bases). The CDR3 sequence is CASSLEDSFSSGNTIYF. CDR3 nucleotide sequence: TGTGCCAGCAGCTTAGAGGACAGCTTTAGCTCTGGAAACACCATATATTTT.